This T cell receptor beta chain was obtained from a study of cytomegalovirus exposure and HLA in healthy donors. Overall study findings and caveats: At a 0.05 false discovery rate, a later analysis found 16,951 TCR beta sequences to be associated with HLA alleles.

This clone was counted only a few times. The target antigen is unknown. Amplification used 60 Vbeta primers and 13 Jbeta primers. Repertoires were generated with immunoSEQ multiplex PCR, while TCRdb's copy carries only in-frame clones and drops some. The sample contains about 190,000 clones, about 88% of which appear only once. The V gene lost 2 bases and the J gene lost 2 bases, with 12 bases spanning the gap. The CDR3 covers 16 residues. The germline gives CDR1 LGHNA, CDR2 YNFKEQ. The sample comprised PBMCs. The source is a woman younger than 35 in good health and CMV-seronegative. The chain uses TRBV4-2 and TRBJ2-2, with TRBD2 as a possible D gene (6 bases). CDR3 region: CASSQQAGINTGELFF. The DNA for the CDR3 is TGTGCCAGCAGCCAACAGGCGGGGATAAACACCGGGGAGCTGTTTTTT.